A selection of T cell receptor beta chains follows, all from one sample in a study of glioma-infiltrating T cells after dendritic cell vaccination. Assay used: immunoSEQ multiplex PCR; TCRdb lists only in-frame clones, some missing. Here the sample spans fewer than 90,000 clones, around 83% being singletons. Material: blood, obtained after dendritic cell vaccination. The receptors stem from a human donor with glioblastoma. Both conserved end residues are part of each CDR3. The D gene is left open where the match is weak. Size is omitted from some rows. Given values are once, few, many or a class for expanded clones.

cdr3_nt: TGCGCCAGCAGCCCCCAGAAACCGACAGGTACTCTTACTAGTGCCAAAAACATTCAGTACTTC
cdr3_aa: CASSPQKPTGTLTSAKNIQYF
clone_size: NA
v_call: TRBV5-1
d_call: NA
j_call: TRBJ2-4

cdr3_nt: TGTGCCAGCAGCTTATACCGACAGTCTGGGGAGCAGTATTTT
cdr3_aa: CASSLYRQSGEQYF
clone_size: NA
v_call: TRBV11-3
d_call: NA
j_call: TRBJ2-3

cdr3_nt: TGTGCCAGCAGGACTACGTGGGACACTGAAGCTTTCTTT
cdr3_aa: CASRTTWDTEAFF
clone_size: many
v_call: TRBV6-1
d_call: NA
j_call: TRBJ1-1

cdr3_nt: TGTGCCAGCTCTTCCCGGGACAGGGTCGACGAGCAGTACTTC
cdr3_aa: CASSSRDRVDEQYF
clone_size: NA
v_call: TRBV18
d_call: TRBD1
j_call: TRBJ2-7

cdr3_nt: TGTGCCAGCAGACTTGACAGGGGAGGATATGGCTACACCTTC
cdr3_aa: CASRLDRGGYGYTF
clone_size: NA
v_call: TRBV6-5
d_call: TRBD1
j_call: TRBJ1-2

cdr3_nt: TGTGCCACCAGCAGAGATATCCAGGGAGGTGGCTACACCTTC
cdr3_aa: CATSRDIQGGGYTF
clone_size: NA
v_call: TRBV15
d_call: NA
j_call: TRBJ1-2

cdr3_nt: TGTGCCAGCAGCGCATCCGGGACAGAAAATGAAAAACTGTTTTTT
cdr3_aa: CASSASGTENEKLFF
clone_size: few
v_call: TRBV9
d_call: TRBD1
j_call: TRBJ1-4

cdr3_nt: TGTGCCAGTAGTATAGAAGACTTAGGCACAGATACGCAGTATTTT
cdr3_aa: CASSIEDLGTDTQYF
clone_size: NA
v_call: TRBV19
d_call: NA
j_call: TRBJ2-3

cdr3_nt: TGTGCCTGCAGGGACACTGAAGCTTTCTTT
cdr3_aa: CACRDTEAFF
clone_size: NA
v_call: TRBV30
d_call: NA
j_call: TRBJ1-1

cdr3_nt: TGCGCCAGCAGCCCGACAGGGCTGAACACTGAAGCTTTCTTT
cdr3_aa: CASSPTGLNTEAFF
clone_size: NA
v_call: TRBV5-1
d_call: TRBD1
j_call: TRBJ1-1

cdr3_nt: TGCGCCAGCTTCGCGGGTGTGAACACCGGGGAGCTGTTTTTT
cdr3_aa: CASFAGVNTGELFF
clone_size: many
v_call: TRBV5-1
d_call: NA
j_call: TRBJ2-2

cdr3_nt: TGTGCCAGCAGCCGAGGACAGGGGGTAAAAAATTCACCCCTCCACTTT
cdr3_aa: CASSRGQGVKNSPLHF
clone_size: NA
v_call: TRBV5-6
d_call: TRBD1
j_call: TRBJ1-6

cdr3_nt: TGTGCCAGCAGCGTAGCCCCAGGCTCTGGAAACACCATATATTTT
cdr3_aa: CASSVAPGSGNTIYF
clone_size: NA
v_call: TRBV9
d_call: NA
j_call: TRBJ1-3